The rows below give T cell receptor beta chains drawn from one sample of a study of blood T cell repertoires in COVID-19. Clones were sequenced by immunoSEQ multiplex PCR, and TCRdb holds only the in-frame ones, with some missing. This repertoire shows under 40,000 clones, around 73% found once; its top ten account for 7.4%. Material: peripheral blood. These TCRs come from a woman aged 55-70 years with acute or convalescent COVID-19. CDR3s include the opening cysteine and the closing phenylalanine or tryptophan. A D gene is named only where the DNA matches it firmly. Not every row has a clone size; where given, it reads once, few, many or a size class.

clone size	V gene	D gene	J gene	CDR3 DNA	CDR3 protein
-	TRBV6-2/TRBV6-3	-	TRBJ2-7	TGTGCCAGCAGTTACAAGAAGGGAACGGGACTGAACGCCGGGATGTACGAGCAGTACTTC	CASSYKKGTGLNAGMYEQYF
-	TRBV5-4	TRBD1	TRBJ1-1	TGTGCCAGCAGCCCGGGACAGACGTTAATGAACACTGAAGCTTTCTTT	CASSPGQTLMNTEAFF
-	TRBV6-1	-	TRBJ1-6	TGTGCCAGCAGTGAAGGGACTGCGTCATTTTCACCCCTCCACTTT	CASSEGTASFSPLHF
-	TRBV19	TRBD1	TRBJ1-2	TGTGCCAGTAGTGGTCAGGACAGGGCCCACTATGGCTACACCTTC	CASSGQDRAHYGYTF
-	TRBV27	-	TRBJ2-6	TGTGCCACGTCTCTGTGGGGAGCTGGGGCCAACGTCCTGACTTTC	CATSLWGAGANVLTF
-	TRBV11-2	-	TRBJ1-6	TGTGCCAGCAGCTTAGCGCTCGGGGGAGGAAATTCACCCCTCCACTTT	CASSLALGGGNSPLHF
-	TRBV13	TRBD1	TRBJ1-2	TGTGCCAGCAGCTTAGGACAGGGGGCGCGAGGCTACACCTTC	CASSLGQGARGYTF
few	TRBV12-3/TRBV12-4	-	TRBJ1-1	TGTGCCAGCAGCGGACAGAAGAGAGCTGAAGCTTTCTTT	CASSGQKRAEAFF
-	TRBV6-6	TRBD1	TRBJ1-1	TGTGCCATAACCCCGGGACAGGGAACTGAAGCTTTCTTT	CAITPGQGTEAFF
-	TRBV4-2	TRBD2	TRBJ2-1	TGTGCCAGCAGCAGGGGGACTAGCGGGATCTCCTACAATGAGCAGTTCTTC	CASSRGTSGISYNEQFF
-	TRBV18	-	TRBJ2-3	TGTGCCAGCTCACCTGCTCTGATGGGAGCAGATACGCAGTATTTT	CASSPALMGADTQYF
-	TRBV10-3	TRBD1	TRBJ2-1	TGTGCCATCAGTACTGCCCTACAGGGGACCCCTCTCAATGAGCAGTTCTTC	CAISTALQGTPLNEQFF
-	TRBV6-1	TRBD1	TRBJ1-2	TGTGCCAGCAGTGAACAGGGGGCGGGCTACACCTTC	CASSEQGAGYTF
-	TRBV6-5	-	TRBJ1-1	TGTGCCAGCAGTTACTCGCGGTATAGCAACACTGAAGCTTTCTTT	CASSYSRYSNTEAFF
-	TRBV19	-	TRBJ1-2	TGTGCCAGTAGTTCATCAGGGGAAGGCTACACCTTC	CASSSSGEGYTF
-	TRBV25-1	-	TRBJ2-7	TGTGCCAGCAGTCCCAGGGGGGAGGCCTACGAGCAGTACTTC	CASSPRGEAYEQYF
-	TRBV28	-	TRBJ2-2	TGTGCCAGCCTACGACAGGATGGAGCTCTCGGGGAGCTGTTTTTT	CASLRQDGALGELFF
-	TRBV7-3	-	TRBJ1-6	TGTGCCAGCAGCTCCGCCCCGGGAGGAAATTCACCCCTCCACTTT	CASSSAPGGNSPLHF
-	TRBV9	TRBD1	TRBJ2-7	TGTGCCAGCAGCGTAGCTACCGGGCAGGGGGCTAAGCAGTACTTC	CASSVATGQGAKQYF
-	TRBV7-8	TRBD2	TRBJ2-7	TGTGCCAGCAGCACAGGGGGACTAGCGCGCTACGAGCAGTACTTC	CASSTGGLARYEQYF
few	TRBV3-1/TRBV3-2	-	TRBJ1-2	TGTGCCAGCAGCCCCCGCGGAGATTTTGGCTACACCTTC	CASSPRGDFGYTF
-	TRBV10-2	TRBD1	TRBJ1-2	TGCGCCAGCAGTGAGTTAAGTGGACAGGGGGACTATGGCTACACCTTC	CASSELSGQGDYGYTF
-	TRBV9	TRBD2	TRBJ2-3	TGTGCCAGCAGCGGAGAGCGGGATCAGCCTAATACGCAGTATTTT	CASSGERDQPNTQYF
-	TRBV7-9	-	TRBJ2-5	TGTGCCAGCAGCTTATTAGTGACGGGGTTCTACCAAGAGACCCAGTACTTC	CASSLLVTGFYQETQYF
-	TRBV29-1	-	TRBJ1-3	TGCAGCTTTACCCGGGGGAGGGGAAACACCATATATTTT	CSFTRGRGNTIYF
-	TRBV3-1/TRBV3-2	TRBD1	TRBJ1-2	TGTGCCAGCAGCTTCCGGGACAGGAACGATGGCTACACCTTC	CASSFRDRNDGYTF
-	TRBV11-2	-	TRBJ1-6	TGTGCCAGCAGTTGGAGCCGACAGGCCAATTCACCCCTCCACTTT	CASSWSRQANSPLHF
once	TRBV7-8	-	TRBJ1-2	-	CASSLVVGQGARIAF
-	TRBV30	-	TRBJ1-6	TGTGCCTGGAGTGCCACGAGATATCAGGGGTACAATTCACCCCTCCACTTT	CAWSATRYQGYNSPLHF
-	TRBV9	-	TRBJ1-6	TGTGCCAGCAGCGTAGATCTAGGGCGTCGGGGTTCACCCCTCCACTTT	CASSVDLGRRGSPLHF
few	TRBV4-1	-	TRBJ2-5	TGCGCCAGCAGCCAACGGAGCGACGAGACCCAGTACTTC	CASSQRSDETQYF
-	TRBV29-1	-	TRBJ1-1	TGCAGCGTTGTCCGGGGGGCGAGGACTGAAGCTTTCTTT	CSVVRGARTEAFF
-	TRBV28	TRBD1	TRBJ1-4	TGTGCCAGCAGTTCGCCACAGGGGTTTTCAACTAATGAAAAACTGTTTTTT	CASSSPQGFSTNEKLFF
-	TRBV5-4	-	TRBJ1-1	TGTGCCAGCAGCCCCGGGACACCTTCGAACACTGAAGCTTTCTTT	CASSPGTPSNTEAFF
-	TRBV27	TRBD1	TRBJ1-5	TGTGCCAGCAGTTTGACAGGGTCCCAGCCCCAGCATTTT	CASSLTGSQPQHF